The 14 T cell receptor beta chains below all came from one sample that was sequenced in a study of blood T cell repertoires in COVID-19. The data were produced by immunoSEQ multiplex PCR, yet TCRdb's version contains in-frame clones alone and is incomplete. The data hold about 220,000 clones, with roughly four fifths observed a single time. Material for sequencing was peripheral blood. The origin of the receptors is a woman in her 70s with COVID-19, enrolled during active disease.

V is TRBV27 and J is TRBJ2-1; TRBD1 aligns across 7 bases. Germline V lookup: CDR1 MNHEY, CDR2 SMNVEV (reference sequence). V was pared by 5 bases and J by 4 bases, with 5 bases of the junction left unmatched. This CDR3 has 14 residues. CDR3 in amino acids: CASSNRQGYNEQFF. The DNA of the CDR3 is TGTGCCAGCAGTAATCGACAGGGATACAATGAGCAGTTCTTC.

This clone was observed a handful of times. The chain joins TRBV6-5 to TRBJ2-7; D ambiguous. The CDR3 has 12 amino acids. In germline, CDR1 is MNHEY, CDR2 SVGAGI. V lost 7 bases, J lost 2 bases, and 9 bases lay in between. The chain's CDR3 is CASTGTTYEQYF. The CDR3 DNA reads TGTGCCAGCACTGGCACAACCTACGAGCAGTACTTC.

The chain combines TRBV18 with TRBJ1-2; 7 nucleotides line up with TRBD1. CDR1 KGHSH and CDR2 LQKENI come from the germline V gene. The CDR3 is 14 residues long. V lost 6 bases, J lost 8 bases, and 12 bases stayed unmatched. The CDR3 protein is CASSRDSYLGGYTF. The CDR3 bases are TGTGCCAGCTCCCGGGACAGCTACCTGGGGGGCTACACCTTC. Combining the CDR3 with reference TRBV18 and TRBJ1-2 gives the whole variable domain NAGVMQNPRHLVRRRGQEARLRCSPMKGHSHVYWYRQLPEEGLKFMVYLQKENIIDESGMPKERFSAEFPKEGPSILRIQQVVRGDSAAYFCASSRDSYLGGYTFGSGTRLTVV.

The chain combines TRBV18 with TRBJ1-1; D remains unclear. CDR1 and CDR2 (germline): KGHSH, LQKENI. This CDR3 spans 12 amino acids. Trimming took off 3 bases at V and 1 base at J, with 3 bases between the two ends. In DNA, the CDR3 is TGTGCCAGCTCACCCGGGAACACTGAAGCTTTCTTT. Translation gives CASSPGNTEAFF.

This sequence joins TRBV19 and TRBJ1-5; 7 positions agree with TRBD1. Germline CDR1 is LNHDA and CDR2 is SQIVND (reference sequence). The CDR3 spans 14 residues. Losses at the gene ends were 7 bases for V and 3 bases for J; bases not matched to a gene: 6. Here the CDR3 DNA reads TGTGCCAGTAAAGGGACAGCCTCCAATCAGCCCCAGCATTTT. It codes for CASKGTASNQPQHF.

The CDR3 loop reads CASSRSMGTGFIEQYF. The CDR3 DNA follows: TGTGCCAGCAGCCGTAGTATGGGGACAGGGTTTATCGAGCAGTACTTC. The V gene is TRBV7-9, the J gene TRBJ2-7; TRBD1 agrees at 9 bases. The CDR3 runs to 16 residues. Trimming at V came to 5 bases and at J to 6 bases, leaving 14 bases not matched to a gene. Germline CDR1 SEHNR, CDR2 FQNEAQ (reference sequence). Supplemented by reference TRBV7-9 and TRBJ2-7, the full variable domain reads DTGVSQNPRHKITKRGQNVTFRCDPISEHNRLYWYRQTLGQGPEFLTYFQNEAQLEKSRLLSDRFSAERPKGSFSTLEIQRTEQGDSAMYLCASSRSMGTGFIEQYFGPGTRLTVT.

The V gene is TRBV7-5, the J gene TRBJ1-5. TRBV7-5 is described as a pseudogene. The CDR3 is made up of 14 amino acids. CDR3 bases: TGTGCCAGAAGCTTTACCGGTAGCAATCAGCCCCAGCATTTT. Encoded protein: CARSFTGSNQPQHF.

In its sample, this clone was seen once. The V and J genes are TRBV27 and TRBJ1-5; D gene uncertain. Trimming removed 3 bases at V and 2 bases at J, with 8 bases between. The length of the CDR3 is 14 residues. Germline lookup yields CDR1 MNHEY and CDR2 SMNVEV (reference sequence). The DNA for the CDR3 is TGTGCCAGCAGTTTTAACGGTGGCAATCAGCCCCAGCATTTT. Translating it yields CASSFNGGNQPQHF.

The chain is built from TRBV3-1 (or the pseudogene TRBV3-2) and TRBJ1-4, with 7 bases that match TRBD1. After removal of 5 bases from V and 7 bases from J, the junction contained 7 bases not matched to a gene. The V gene's germline CDR1 is LGHDT and CDR2 YNNKEL (reference sequence). The CDR3 runs 14 residues. The CDR3 coding sequence is TGTGCCAGCAGCGCCCGGACAGGAAGTGAAAAACTGTTTTTT. This encodes CASSARTGSEKLFF.

The genes are TRBV25-1 and TRBJ1-1; D possibly corresponds to TRBD1 (5 bases). CDR1 and CDR2 (germline): MGHDK, SYGVNS. The V gene lost 6 bases and the J gene lost 12 bases, with 14 bases spanning the gap. The CDR3 has 11 amino acids. CDR3 residues: CASSQGMGSFF. In DNA form, the CDR3 reads TGTGCCAGCAGCCAGGGAATGGGGTCTTTCTTT. Full variable domain (rest looked up from reference TRBV25-1 and TRBJ1-1): EADIYQTPRYLVIGTGKKITLECSQTMGHDKMYWYQQDPGMELHLIHYSYGVNSTEKGDLSSESTVSRIRTEHFPLTLESARPSHTSQYLCASSQGMGSFFGQGTRLTVV.

The chain uses TRBV30 and TRBJ2-7; 10 bases are a match to TRBD2. CDR1 and CDR2 from the germline V gene are GTSNPN and SVGIG (reference sequence). The CDR3 runs to 15 residues. V was clipped by 0 bases and J by 3 bases; unmatched bases: 5. CDR3 residues: CAWSVAGGPVYEQYF. CDR3 nucleotide sequence: TGTGCCTGGAGTGTAGCGGGAGGGCCCGTCTACGAGCAGTACTTC.

V usage is TRBV28 and J usage is TRBJ1-5, with D tentatively TRBD1 (5 bases). V dropped 1 base and J dropped 7 bases, with 11 bases sitting between them. In germline, CDR1 is MDHEN, CDR2 SYDVKM. The CDR3 sequence is 14 residues long. CDR3 nucleotide sequence: TGTGCCAGCAGTTTATCTCCACAGGTCCAGCCCCAGCATTTT. Translated, it gives CASSLSPQVQPQHF.

The chain uses TRBV6-5 and TRBJ2-7; TRBD2 matches 8 bases. V gave up 5 bases and J gave up 4 bases; unmatched junction bases: 10. The CDR3 is made up of 15 amino acids. Germline V lookup: CDR1 MNHEY, CDR2 SVGAGI. The CDR3 nucleotides read TGTGCCAGCAGTAAATCCGGGACTAGTCGGTACGAGCAGTACTTC. Translating gives CASSKSGTSRYEQYF.

The V gene is TRBV28, the J gene TRBJ2-1; 8 nucleotides agree with TRBD2. The V gene end was trimmed by 5 bases and the J gene end by 7 bases; junction bases not matched to a gene: 10. The CDR3 has 15 residues. The germline gives CDR1 MDHEN, CDR2 SYDVKM. CDR3: CASSQTSDRGNEQFF. The CDR3 DNA reads TGTGCCAGCAGTCAGACTAGCGATCGTGGGAATGAGCAGTTCTTC.